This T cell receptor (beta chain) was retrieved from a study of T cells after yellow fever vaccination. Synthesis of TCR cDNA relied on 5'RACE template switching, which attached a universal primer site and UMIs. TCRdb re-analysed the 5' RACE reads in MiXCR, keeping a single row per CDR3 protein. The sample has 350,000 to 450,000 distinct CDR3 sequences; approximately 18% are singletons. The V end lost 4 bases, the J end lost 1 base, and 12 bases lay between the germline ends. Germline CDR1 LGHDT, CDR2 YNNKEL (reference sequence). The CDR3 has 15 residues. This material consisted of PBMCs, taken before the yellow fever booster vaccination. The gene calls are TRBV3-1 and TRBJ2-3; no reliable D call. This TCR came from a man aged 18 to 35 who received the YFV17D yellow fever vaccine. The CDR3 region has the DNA TGTGCCAGCAGCCCGACCGCCTACGGCACAGATACGCAGTATTTT. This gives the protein CASSPTAYGTDTQYF.